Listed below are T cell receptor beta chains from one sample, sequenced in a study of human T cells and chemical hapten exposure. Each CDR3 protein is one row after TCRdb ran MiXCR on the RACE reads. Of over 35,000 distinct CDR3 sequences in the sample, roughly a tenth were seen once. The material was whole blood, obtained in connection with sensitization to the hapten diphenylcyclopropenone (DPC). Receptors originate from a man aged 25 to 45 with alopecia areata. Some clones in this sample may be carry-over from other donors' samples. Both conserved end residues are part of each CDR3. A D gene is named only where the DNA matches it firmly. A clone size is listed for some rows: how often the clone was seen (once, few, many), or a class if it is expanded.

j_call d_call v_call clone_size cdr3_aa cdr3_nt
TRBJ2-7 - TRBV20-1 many CSALKDSFSYEQYF TGCAGTGCTTTAAAGGACAGCTTCTCCTACGAGCAGTACTTC
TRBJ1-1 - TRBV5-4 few CASSLRVNTEAFF TGTGCCAGCAGCTTGAGAGTGAACACTGAAGCTTTCTTT
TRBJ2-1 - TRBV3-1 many CASSQDHVAQGEQFF TGTGCCAGCAGCCAAGATCATGTCGCCCAAGGTGAGCAGTTCTTC
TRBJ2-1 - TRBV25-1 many CASSGPGGPYNEQFF TGTGCCAGCAGTGGTCCAGGTGGGCCTTACAATGAGCAGTTCTTC
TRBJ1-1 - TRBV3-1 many CASSREGGTEAFF TGTGCCAGCAGCCGGGAAGGGGGGACTGAAGCTTTCTTT
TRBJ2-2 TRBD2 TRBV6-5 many CASGSSGRIGELFF TGTGCCAGCGGGTCAAGCGGGAGAATCGGGGAGCTGTTTTTT
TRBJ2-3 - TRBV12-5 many CASGLPLVGRTDTQYF TGTGCTAGTGGTTTACCCCTAGTAGGGAGGACAGATACGCAGTATTTT
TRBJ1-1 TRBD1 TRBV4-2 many CASSQAGQGNTEAFF TGTGCCAGCAGCCAAGCGGGACAGGGGAACACTGAAGCTTTCTTT
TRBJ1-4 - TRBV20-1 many CSASRGGREKLFF TGCAGTGCTAGTCGCGGGGGGCGTGAAAAACTGTTTTTT
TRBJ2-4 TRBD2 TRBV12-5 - CASGLEPGTTIAKNIQYF TGTGCTAGTGGTTTGGAACCCGGGACTACCATAGCCAAAAACATTCAGTACTTC
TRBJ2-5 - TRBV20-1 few CSAPQRQGRETQYF TGCAGTGCTCCGCAAAGGCAGGGGCGAGAGACCCAGTACTTC
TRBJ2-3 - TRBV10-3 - CAISKGMEDTQYF TGTGCCATCAGCAAAGGAATGGAAGATACGCAGTATTTT
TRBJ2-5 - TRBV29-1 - CSVEDFNEVAWSPTQYF TGCAGCGTTGAAGATTTTAATGAGGTGGCGTGGTCCCCTACCCAGTACTTC
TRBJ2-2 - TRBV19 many CASSIQRTLNTGELFF TGTGCCAGTAGTATTCAAAGGACTTTAAACACCGGGGAGCTGTTTTTT
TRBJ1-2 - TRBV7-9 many CASSLETQGYTF TGTGCCAGCAGCTTAGAGACACAGGGCTACACCTTC
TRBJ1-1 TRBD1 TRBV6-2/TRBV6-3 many CASTLPEGAAFF TGTGCCAGCACCCTACCCGAGGGGGCGGCTTTCTTT
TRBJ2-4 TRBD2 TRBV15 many CATSRGMREGENIQYF TGTGCCACCAGCAGAGGAATGCGGGAGGGCGAAAACATTCAGTACTTC
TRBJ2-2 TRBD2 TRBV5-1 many CASSLAKGTSAGELFF TGCGCCAGCAGCTTGGCAAAGGGGACTAGCGCCGGGGAGCTGTTTTTT
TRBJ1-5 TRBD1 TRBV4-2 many CASSQGDRGNQPQHF TGTGCCAGCAGCCAAGGGGACAGGGGGAATCAGCCCCAGCATTTT
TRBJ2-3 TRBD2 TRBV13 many CASSQREDSTDTQYF TGTGCCAGCAGTCAGCGGGAAGATAGCACAGATACGCAGTATTTT
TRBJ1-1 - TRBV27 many CASRWNTEAFF TGTGCCAGCCGATGGAACACTGAAGCTTTCTTT
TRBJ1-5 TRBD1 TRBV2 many CASREDRDSNQPQHF TGTGCCAGCAGAGAAGACAGGGATAGCAATCAGCCCCAGCATTTT
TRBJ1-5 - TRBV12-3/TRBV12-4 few CASSFFLGPQHF TGTGCCAGCAGTTTTTTTCTCGGACCCCAGCATTTT
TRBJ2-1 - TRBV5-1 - CASSLPGISYNEQFF TGCGCCAGCAGCTTGCCAGGGATTTCCTACAATGAGCAGTTCTTC
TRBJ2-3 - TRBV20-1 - CSVLGAGDSTDTQYF TGCAGTGTCCTTGGGGCAGGAGATAGCACAGATACGCAGTATTTT
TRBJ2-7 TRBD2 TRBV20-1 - CSALPASGGPTYEQYF TGCAGTGCTTTGCCCGCGAGCGGGGGGCCGACCTACGAGCAGTACTTC
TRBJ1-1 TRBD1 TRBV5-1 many CASSREAGGTEAFF TGCGCCAGCAGCCGGGAGGCAGGGGGCACTGAAGCTTTCTTT
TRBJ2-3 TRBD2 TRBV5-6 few CASSHVSSGRIRTQYF TGTGCCAGCAGCCATGTGTCTAGCGGGAGAATTCGTACGCAGTATTTT
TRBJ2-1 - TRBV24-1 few CATSEDRQENEQFF TGTGCCACCAGTGAAGACCGACAGGAAAATGAGCAGTTCTTC
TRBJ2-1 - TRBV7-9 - CASSLIMNEQFF TGTGCCAGCAGCTTAATTATGAATGAGCAGTTCTTC
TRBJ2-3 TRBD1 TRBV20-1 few CSAALGQGLGDTQYF TGCAGTGCCGCCTTGGGACAGGGTTTGGGGGATACGCAGTATTTT
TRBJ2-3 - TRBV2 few CASTRGPSTDTQYF TGTGCCAGCACCCGGGGACCTAGCACAGATACGCAGTATTTT
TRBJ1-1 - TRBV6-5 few CASSLTVGTEAFF TGTGCCAGCAGTTTGACGGTAGGCACTGAAGCTTTCTTT
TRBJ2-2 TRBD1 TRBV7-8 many CASSLGDRGINTGELFF TGTGCCAGCAGCTTAGGGGACAGGGGAATTAACACCGGGGAGCTGTTTTTT
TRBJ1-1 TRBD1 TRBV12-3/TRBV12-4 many CASRPEQGINTEAFF TGTGCCAGCAGACCTGAACAGGGGATAAACACTGAAGCTTTCTTT
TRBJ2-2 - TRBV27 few CASSWLSTGELFF TGTGCCAGCAGTTGGCTCAGCACCGGGGAGCTGTTTTTT
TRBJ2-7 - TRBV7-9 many CASSLTLQYYEQYF TGTGCCAGCAGTTTGACCCTCCAATACTACGAGCAGTACTTC
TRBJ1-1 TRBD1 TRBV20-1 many CSAYRGREAFF TGCAGTGCCTACAGGGGGCGGGAAGCTTTCTTT
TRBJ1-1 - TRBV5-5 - CASSLEAGVLNTEAFF TGTGCCAGCAGCTTGGAGGCAGGGGTATTGAACACTGAAGCTTTCTTT
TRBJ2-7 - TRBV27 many CASSSPPAYFSYEQYF TGTGCCAGCAGTTCCCCGCCAGCCTATTTCTCCTACGAGCAGTACTTC
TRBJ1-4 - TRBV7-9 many CASSSRTRKLFF TGTGCCAGCAGCTCGAGGACGCGAAAACTGTTTTTT
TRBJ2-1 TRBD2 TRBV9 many CASSSSGNYNEQFF TGTGCCAGCAGCTCTAGCGGGAATTACAATGAGCAGTTCTTC
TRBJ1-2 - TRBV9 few CASSGRGYTF TGTGCCAGCAGCGGCAGGGGCTACACCTTC
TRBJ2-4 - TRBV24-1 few CATSDPTPGPSGINIQYF TGTGCCACCAGTGACCCGACCCCCGGTCCTTCGGGGATAAACATTCAGTACTTC
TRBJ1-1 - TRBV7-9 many CASSLPLVSGNTEAFF TGTGCCAGCAGCTTACCGCTCGTGTCAGGGAACACTGAAGCTTTCTTT
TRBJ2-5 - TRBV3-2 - CASSQLPWDGPAETQYF TGTGCCAGCAGCCAACTCCCGTGGGACGGGCCCGCAGAGACCCAGTACTTC
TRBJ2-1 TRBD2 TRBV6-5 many CASNLAGGPNEQFF TGTGCCAGCAACCTAGCGGGGGGGCCAAATGAGCAGTTCTTC
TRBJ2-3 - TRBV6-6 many CASSYSDTQYF TGTGCCAGCAGTTACTCAGATACGCAGTATTTT
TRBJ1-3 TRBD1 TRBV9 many CASSVTLTGGGNTIYF TGTGCCAGCAGCGTCACTTTGACAGGGGGAGGAAACACCATATATTTT
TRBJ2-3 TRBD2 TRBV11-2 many CATISGGGLDTQYF TGTGCCACCATAAGCGGGGGAGGCTTGGATACGCAGTATTTT
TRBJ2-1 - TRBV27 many CASSLTLTYNEQFF TGTGCCAGCAGTTTAACCTTAACCTACAATGAGCAGTTCTTC
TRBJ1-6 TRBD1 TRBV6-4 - CASSHETGNGSPLHF TGTGCCAGCAGTCATGAGACAGGGAATGGGTCACCCCTCCACTTT
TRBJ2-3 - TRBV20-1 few CSAGAGGADTQYF TGCAGTGCTGGAGCAGGCGGGGCAGATACGCAGTATTTT
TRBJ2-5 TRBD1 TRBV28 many CASRGGTGYQETQYF TGTGCCAGCAGGGGGGGGACAGGGTACCAAGAGACCCAGTACTTC
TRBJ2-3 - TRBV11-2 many CASSLEQGRNTQYF TGTGCCAGCAGCTTAGAGCAGGGAAGAAATACGCAGTATTTT